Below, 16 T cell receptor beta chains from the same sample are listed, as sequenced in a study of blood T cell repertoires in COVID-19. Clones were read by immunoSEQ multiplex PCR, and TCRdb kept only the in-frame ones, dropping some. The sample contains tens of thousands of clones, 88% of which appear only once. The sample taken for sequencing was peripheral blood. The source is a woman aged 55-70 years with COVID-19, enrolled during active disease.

Written as DNA, the CDR3 is TGTGCCAGCTCAGCGGACAGGTGGCACGGCTACACCTTC. This translates into CASSADRWHGYTF. The chain couples TRBV18 to TRBJ1-2; TRBD1 aligns across 7 bases. J lost 8 bases, V lost 5 bases, and 8 bases had no gene match. This CDR3 has 13 amino acids. Germline assignment: CDR1 KGHSH and CDR2 LQKENI.

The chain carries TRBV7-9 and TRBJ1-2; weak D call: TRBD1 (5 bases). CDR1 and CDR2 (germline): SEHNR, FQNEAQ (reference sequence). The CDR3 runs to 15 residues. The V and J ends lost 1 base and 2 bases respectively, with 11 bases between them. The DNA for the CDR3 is TGTGCCAGCAGCTTAGGGACGGGACTCAACTATGGCTACACCTTC. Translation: CASSLGTGLNYGYTF. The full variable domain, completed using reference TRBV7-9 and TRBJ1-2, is DTGVSQNPRHKITKRGQNVTFRCDPISEHNRLYWYRQTLGQGPEFLTYFQNEAQLEKSRLLSDRFSAERPKGSFSTLEIQRTEQGDSAMYLCASSLGTGLNYGYTFGSGTRLTVV.

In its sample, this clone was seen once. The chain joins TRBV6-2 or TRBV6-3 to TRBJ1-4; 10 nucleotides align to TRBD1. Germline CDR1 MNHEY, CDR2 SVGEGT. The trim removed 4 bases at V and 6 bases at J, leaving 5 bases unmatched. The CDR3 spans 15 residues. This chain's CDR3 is CASSSAGTGDEKLFF. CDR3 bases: TGTGCCAGCAGTTCTGCCGGGACAGGGGATGAAAAACTGTTTTTT.

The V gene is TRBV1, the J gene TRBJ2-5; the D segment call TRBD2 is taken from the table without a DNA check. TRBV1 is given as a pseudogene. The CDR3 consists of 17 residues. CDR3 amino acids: CTSSQDRVAGSQETQYF. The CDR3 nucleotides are TGCACCAGCAGCCAAGATAGAGTAGCGGGGAGTCAAGAGACCCAGTACTTC.

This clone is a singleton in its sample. CDR3 in amino acids: CASSPSAGRYGYTF. CDR3 bases: TGTGCCAGCTCCCCGAGCGCGGGGCGCTATGGCTACACCTTC. V gene TRBV18 combines with J gene TRBJ1-2, with a tentative D call TRBD1 (5 bases). The CDR3 has 14 amino acids. Germline V gene data show CDR1 as KGHSH and CDR2 as LQKENI. The V end was cut by 6 bases, the J end by 4 bases, with 15 bases between.

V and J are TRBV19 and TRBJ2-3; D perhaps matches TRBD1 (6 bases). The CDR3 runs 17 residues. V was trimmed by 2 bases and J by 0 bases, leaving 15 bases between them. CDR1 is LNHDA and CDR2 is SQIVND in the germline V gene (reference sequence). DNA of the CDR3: TGTGCCAGTAGTATATTCTACAGGGTGGGAAGCACAGATACGCAGTATTTT. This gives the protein CASSIFYRVGSTDTQYF.

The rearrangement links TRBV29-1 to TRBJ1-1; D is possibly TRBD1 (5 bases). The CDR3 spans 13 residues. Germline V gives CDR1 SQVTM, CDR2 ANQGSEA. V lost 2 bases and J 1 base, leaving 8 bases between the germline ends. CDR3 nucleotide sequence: TGCAGCGTTGAACCAGGGAAGAACACTGAAGCTTTCTTT. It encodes CSVEPGKNTEAFF.

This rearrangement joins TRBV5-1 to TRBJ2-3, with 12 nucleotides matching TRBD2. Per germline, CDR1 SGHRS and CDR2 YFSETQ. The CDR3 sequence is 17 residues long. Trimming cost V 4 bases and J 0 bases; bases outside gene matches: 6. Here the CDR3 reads CASSPGLAGASTDTQYF. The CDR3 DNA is TGCGCCAGCAGCCCGGGACTAGCGGGTGCTAGCACAGATACGCAGTATTTT.

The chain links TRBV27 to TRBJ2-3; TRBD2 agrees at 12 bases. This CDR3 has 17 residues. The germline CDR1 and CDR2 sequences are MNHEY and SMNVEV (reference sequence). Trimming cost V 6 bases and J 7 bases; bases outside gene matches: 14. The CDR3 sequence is CASSRRTSGTPGNTQYF. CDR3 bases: TGTGCCAGCAGCAGGAGGACTAGCGGGACTCCAGGGAATACGCAGTATTTT.

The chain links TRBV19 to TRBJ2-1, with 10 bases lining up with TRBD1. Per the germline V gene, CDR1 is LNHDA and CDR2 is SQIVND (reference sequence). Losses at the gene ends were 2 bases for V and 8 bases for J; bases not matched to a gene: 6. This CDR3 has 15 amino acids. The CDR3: CASSISGTGAHEQFF. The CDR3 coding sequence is TGTGCCAGTAGTATATCCGGGACAGGGGCCCATGAGCAGTTCTTC.

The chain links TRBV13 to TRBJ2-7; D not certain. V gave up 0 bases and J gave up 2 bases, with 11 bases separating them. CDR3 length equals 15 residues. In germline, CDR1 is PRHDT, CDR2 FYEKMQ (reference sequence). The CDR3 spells CASSLGEAIPYEQYF. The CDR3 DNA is TGTGCCAGCAGCTTAGGAGAGGCCATACCCTACGAGCAGTACTTC.

The CDR3 loop is CASSQEWTSGDNEQFF. CDR3 sequence (DNA): TGCGCCAGCAGCCAAGAATGGACTAGCGGGGACAATGAGCAGTTCTTC. The chain joins TRBV4-3 to TRBJ2-1; 12 bases align to TRBD2. The CDR3 length is 16 residues. Germline V gene data show CDR1 as LGHNA and CDR2 as YSLEER. After removal of 0 bases from V and 5 bases from J, the junction contained 2 bases not matched to a gene.

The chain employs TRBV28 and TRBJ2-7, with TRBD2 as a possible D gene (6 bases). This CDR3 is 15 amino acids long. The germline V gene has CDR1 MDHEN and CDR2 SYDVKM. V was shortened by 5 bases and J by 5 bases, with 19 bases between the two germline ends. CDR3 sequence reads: CASSLASGPRNEQYF. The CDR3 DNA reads TGTGCCAGCAGTCTAGCGTCCGGGCCCCGGAACGAGCAGTACTTC.

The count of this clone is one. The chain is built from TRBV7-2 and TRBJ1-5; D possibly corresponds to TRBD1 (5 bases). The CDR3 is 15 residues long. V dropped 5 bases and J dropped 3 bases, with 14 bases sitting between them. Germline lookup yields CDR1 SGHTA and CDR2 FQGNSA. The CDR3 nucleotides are TGTGCCAGCAGCCCCGTGGAGGGGTCCAATCAGCCCCAGCATTTT. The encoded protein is CASSPVEGSNQPQHF.

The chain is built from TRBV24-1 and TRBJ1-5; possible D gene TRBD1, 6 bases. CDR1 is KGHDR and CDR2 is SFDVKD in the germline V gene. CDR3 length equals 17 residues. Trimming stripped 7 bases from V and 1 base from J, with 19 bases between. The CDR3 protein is CATRGDTPKGSNQPQHF. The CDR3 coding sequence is TGTGCCACCAGAGGGGACACGCCTAAGGGGAGCAATCAGCCCCAGCATTTT.

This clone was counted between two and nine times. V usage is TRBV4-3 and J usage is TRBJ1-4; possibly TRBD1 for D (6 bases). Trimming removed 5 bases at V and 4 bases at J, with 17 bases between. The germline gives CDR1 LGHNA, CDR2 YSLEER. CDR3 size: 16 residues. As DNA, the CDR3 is TGCGCCAGCAGCTCGACAGGTGGGGGGGATAATGAAAAACTGTTTTTT. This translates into CASSSTGGGDNEKLFF.